This TCR beta chain derives from a study of T cells in localized non-small cell lung cancer. Repertoires were generated with immunoSEQ multiplex PCR, while TCRdb's copy carries only in-frame clones and drops some. The table shows under 40,000 clones, with just under 80% occurring only once. The sample was peripheral blood, taken before any cancer treatment. The TCR comes from a male donor at least 60 years old with stage II squamous cell lung carcinoma.

CDR3 nucleotides: TGTGCCTGGAGTGTACTATACTATGGCTACACCTTC. Translated: CAWSVLYYGYTF. The gene calls are TRBV30 and TRBJ1-2; D uncertain. Germline CDR1 is GTSNPN and CDR2 is SVGIG (reference sequence). Trimming took off 0 bases at V and 3 bases at J, with 5 bases between the two ends. The CDR3 runs 12 residues. The variable domain in full, with the rest retrieved from reference TRBV30 and TRBJ1-2, is SQTIHQWPATLVQPVGSPLSLECTVEGTSNPNLYWYRQAAGRGLQLLFYSVGIGQISSEVPQNLSASRPQDRQFILSSKKLLLSDSGFYLCAWSVLYYGYTFGSGTRLTVV.